The next 30 T cell receptor beta chains were all read from a single sample in a study of T-cell memory formation after mild COVID-19. TCRdb analysed the 5' RACE reads with MiXCR anew, one entry per CDR3 protein. The top ten hold 8.4% of the sample, which has hundreds of thousands of distinct CDR3 sequences, less than 25% seen once. Specimen: PBMCs or a T cell subset sorted from them (not recorded which). These receptors were taken from an adult woman who had mild COVID-19 (a few samples of this study predate the infection). Cell type and time point are not known.

This clonotype came up many times. This CDR3 reads CASRPRLGYNEQFF. In DNA form, the CDR3 reads TGCGCCAGCAGGCCGAGACTGGGCTACAATGAGCAGTTCTTC. The J gene is TRBJ2-1, the V gene TRBV4-3; D is ambiguous. Deletions cut 6 bases from V and 3 bases from J, with 12 bases between. The CDR3 has 14 residues. Germline V gene sequence: CDR1 LGHNA, CDR2 YSLEER.

A remark on this clonotype: A much larger clone differs from this one at a single base, so this may be a read error. V is TRBV6-2 or TRBV6-3 and J is TRBJ2-5; D remains ambiguous. The ends were cut back, 6 bases at V and 2 bases at J, with 1 base in the middle. The CDR3 runs 10 residues. The V gene's germline CDR1 is MNHEY and CDR2 SVGEGT. The DNA for the CDR3 is TGTGCCAGCAGACAAGAGACCCAGTACTTC. Its protein product is CASRQETQYF.

A few counts support this clonotype. This rearrangement joins TRBV7-9 to TRBJ2-1; 9 bases line up with TRBD1. Germline CDR1 reads SEHNR; CDR2 reads FQNEAQ (reference sequence). This CDR3 is built from 15 residues. The V segment lost 5 bases and the J segment 8 bases; nucleotides outside the gene matches: 10. The CDR3 DNA reads as TGTGCCAGCAGCCACCGGGACAGGGTGTTTTATGAGCAGTTCTTC. Its translation is CASSHRDRVFYEQFF.

This clonotype was recorded a few times. The chain has TRBV14 and TRBJ1-6, with D unclear. Germline V gene lookup returns CDR1 SGHDN and CDR2 FVKESK. The CDR3 is 14 amino acids. The germline V and J ends were trimmed by 2 bases and 10 bases, with 12 bases remaining between them. The CDR3 nucleotides read TGTGCCAGCAGCCAACTGGGAAAACGATCACCCCTCCACTTT. As protein: CASSQLGKRSPLHF.

A few counts support this clonotype. The genes are TRBV29-1 and TRBJ2-5; D possibly corresponds to TRBD2 (6 bases). The CDR3 consists of 13 residues. Germline V CDR1 and CDR2: SQVTM, ANQGSEA. The V end was cut by 7 bases, the J end by 2 bases, with 14 bases between. The CDR3 DNA reads TGCAGCGCGTCCCCCAGCGGGCAAGAGACCCAGTACTTC. It specifies CSASPSGQETQYF.

This clonotype was detected a few times. V and J are TRBV18 and TRBJ2-1; 10 bases map to TRBD2. There are 16 residues in the CDR3. Germline lookup yields CDR1 KGHSH and CDR2 LQKENI. V lost 2 bases and J lost 9; bases outside the gene matches: 10. CDR3 region: CASSPLAGGTHGEQFF. Here the CDR3 DNA reads TGTGCCAGCTCACCATTAGCGGGAGGTACACACGGTGAGCAGTTCTTC. The full variable domain, rest sourced from reference TRBV18 and TRBJ2-1, is NAGVMQNPRHLVRRRGQEARLRCSPMKGHSHVYWYRQLPEEGLKFMVYLQKENIIDESGMPKERFSAEFPKEGPSILRIQQVVRGDSAAYFCASSPLAGGTHGEQFFGPGTRLTVL.

There are a few counts of this clonotype. The V gene is TRBV12-3 or TRBV12-4, the J gene TRBJ2-3; D may be TRBD1 (5 bases). Trimming took 6 bases from V and 2 from J, leaving 15 bases between them. This CDR3 comprises 15 residues. In DNA, the CDR3 is TGTGCCAGCAGCCCAACCAGGGTTACCACAGATACGCAGTATTTT. Translation: CASSPTRVTTDTQYF.

This clonotype was seen a few times. The chain employs TRBV7-3 and TRBJ2-1; the D is unclear. CDR3 size: 14 residues. V lost 1 base to trimming and J lost 5 bases, with 9 bases between them. From germline, CDR1 is SGHTA and CDR2 FQGTGA. CDR3 in DNA: TGTGCCAGCAGCTTAAGGCAGGTACACAATGAGCAGTTCTTC. Its translation: CASSLRQVHNEQFF.

V gene TRBV18 combines with J gene TRBJ2-2; weak D call: TRBD1 (6 bases). V was clipped by 3 bases and J by 5 bases, with 13 bases between them. Germline V gives CDR1 KGHSH, CDR2 LQKENI. CDR3 length: 15 residues. CDR3 in DNA: TGTGCCAGCTCACCTCTGGACAGTCGGACCGGGGAGCTGTTTTTT. It specifies CASSPLDSRTGELFF.

CDR3 DNA sequence: TGTGCCAGCAGCTTAGCGTGGACAGGGACTGGAAACACCATATATTTT. Translation: CASSLAWTGTGNTIYF. V gene TRBV7-6 combines with J gene TRBJ1-3; 8 positions agree with TRBD1. Germline-derived CDR1 and CDR2 are SGHVS and FNYEAQ. This CDR3 contains 16 residues. Losses at the gene ends were 0 bases for V and 2 bases for J; bases not matched to a gene: 3.

This clonotype was counted between two and nine times. J is TRBJ1-2 and V is TRBV12-3 or TRBV12-4; no reliable D call. The V gene lost 3 bases and the J gene lost 7 bases, with 18 bases spanning the gap. The CDR3 length is 15 residues. Here the CDR3 reads CASSFSGTDPPGYTF. In DNA, the CDR3 is TGTGCCAGCAGTTTCTCCGGCACCGACCCACCTGGCTACACCTTC.

The rearrangement uses TRBV12-3 or TRBV12-4 and TRBJ2-7; 10 positions agree with TRBD2. This CDR3 comprises 15 residues. After removal of 6 bases from V and 1 base from J, the junction contained 6 bases not matched to a gene. CDR3 bases: TGTGCCAGCAGGAGATCTAGCGGGAGTTCCTACGAGCAGTACTTC. This gives the protein CASRRSSGSSYEQYF.

The V and J genes are TRBV28 and TRBJ2-2, with unresolved D. The CDR3 spans 13 residues. Germline CDR1 is MDHEN and CDR2 is SYDVKM. CDR3 bases: TGTGACAGTGAGTCATCGAACACCGGGGAGCTGTTTTTT. This codes for CDSESSNTGELFF.

This chain connects TRBV7-3 to TRBJ2-5; D perhaps matches TRBD2 (7 bases). V lost 3 bases to trimming and J lost 4 bases, with 15 bases between them. CDR1 SGHTA and CDR2 FQGTGA come from the germline V gene. The CDR3 length is 15 residues. The CDR3 bases are TGTGCCAGCAGCTTGGCGGGGGCCGGGGGAGAGACCCAGTACTTC. It encodes CASSLAGAGGETQYF.

This chain connects TRBV6-2 or TRBV6-3 to TRBJ2-3; 11 bases are shared with TRBD2. V was pared by 0 bases and J by 2 bases, with 7 bases of the junction left unmatched. Germline values: CDR1 MNHEY, CDR2 SVGEGT. This CDR3 comprises 18 residues. The CDR3 loop reads CASSYSLTSGDLTDTQYF. CDR3 coding DNA: TGTGCCAGCAGTTACTCGCTGACTAGCGGGGACCTCACAGATACGCAGTATTTT.

The V and J genes are TRBV20-1 and TRBJ2-7; tentatively, D is TRBD1 (5 bases). With 6 bases removed from V and 0 bases from J, the gap between germline ends came to 15 bases. Germline V gene data show CDR1 as DFQATT and CDR2 as SNEGSKA (reference sequence). The CDR3 has 14 residues. CDR3 in DNA: TGCAGTGCCAAGACAGCGCTCAACTCCTACGAGCAGTACTTC. It specifies CSAKTALNSYEQYF.

V and J are TRBV7-9 and TRBJ2-3; D is perhaps TRBD1 (5 bases). From germline, CDR1 is SEHNR and CDR2 FQNEAQ (reference sequence). The length of the CDR3 is 15 residues. Trimming pared 2 bases from V and 3 bases from J, leaving 12 bases between. DNA for the CDR3: TGTGCCAGCAGCTTACCACCGGCAGGGACAGATACGCAGTATTTT. Its translation: CASSLPPAGTDTQYF.

This clonotype was observed a few times. The chain has TRBV5-1 and TRBJ1-1; TRBD1 agrees at 11 bases. V gave up 3 bases and J gave up 5 bases; unmatched junction bases: 3. Germline lookup yields CDR1 SGHRS and CDR2 YFSETQ. The CDR3 is made up of 14 amino acids. The CDR3 nucleotides are TGCGCCAGCAGCTCAGGGACAGGGGGAACTGAAGCTTTCTTT. Encoded protein: CASSSGTGGTEAFF.

A few counts support this clonotype. The V and J genes are TRBV20-1 and TRBJ1-3; D is unresolved. Trimming took off 6 bases at V and 7 bases at J, with 13 bases between the two ends. Germline CDR1 reads DFQATT; CDR2 reads SNEGSKA (reference sequence). The CDR3 is made up of 12 amino acids. CDR3 bases: TGCAGTGCCCGGGATCACTCGAACACCATATATTTT. Protein product: CSARDHSNTIYF.

The chain couples TRBV7-9 to TRBJ2-6, with D uncertain. Germline V gene sequence: CDR1 SEHNR, CDR2 FQNEAQ (reference sequence). V was shortened by 5 bases and J by 0 bases, with 8 bases between the two germline ends. The CDR3 has 15 residues. The DNA of the CDR3 is TGTGCCAGCAGCGGGCCCAGCTCTGGGGCCAACGTCCTGACTTTC. It translates to CASSGPSSGANVLTF. Filled out from reference TRBV7-9 and TRBJ2-6, the complete variable domain reads DTGVSQNPRHKITKRGQNVTFRCDPISEHNRLYWYRQTLGQGPEFLTYFQNEAQLEKSRLLSDRFSAERPKGSFSTLEIQRTEQGDSAMYLCASSGPSSGANVLTFGAGSRLTVL.

This chain links TRBV6-5 with TRBJ1-2; D is undetermined. The CDR3 extends over 13 amino acids. Per the germline V gene, CDR1 is MNHEY and CDR2 is SVGAGI. V shed 6 bases and J shed 4 bases, with 12 bases lying between them. CDR3 bases: TGTGCCAGCAGGGTCGACGGGCGCTATGGCTACACCTTC. Protein: CASRVDGRYGYTF.

This clonotype was counted between two and nine times. The chain is built from TRBV11-2 and TRBJ2-6; possible D gene TRBD1, 6 bases. The CDR3 loop spans 19 amino acids. Per the germline V gene, CDR1 is SGHAT and CDR2 is FQNNGV. Trimming cost V 3 bases and J 0 bases, with 18 bases left between them. The CDR3 bases are TGTGCCAGCAGCTTCCAGTCGGGCAGGGGAAACTCTGGGGCCAACGTCCTGACTTTC. Translation: CASSFQSGRGNSGANVLTF. The full variable domain, its missing parts supplied by reference TRBV11-2 and TRBJ2-6, is EAGVAQSPRYKIIEKRQSVAFWCNPISGHATLYWYQQILGQGPKLLIQFQNNGVVDDSQLPKDRFSAERLKGVDSTLKIQPAKLEDSAVYLCASSFQSGRGNSGANVLTFGAGSRLTVL.

The chain carries TRBV29-1 and TRBJ1-2, with unresolved D. V was trimmed by 3 bases and J by 8 bases, leaving 13 bases between them. The V gene's germline CDR1 is SQVTM and CDR2 ANQGSEA. This CDR3 spans 12 amino acids. DNA for the CDR3: TGCAGCGTTGACGATGGTGGGGAAGGCTACACCTTC. This translates into CSVDDGGEGYTF.

The rearrangement uses TRBV7-9 and TRBJ1-2; TRBD1 aligns across 8 bases. V gave up 4 bases and J gave up 4 bases; unmatched junction bases: 5. In germline, CDR1 is SEHNR, CDR2 FQNEAQ (reference sequence). This CDR3 spans 14 amino acids. CDR3: CASSSLTGVYGYTF. DNA of the CDR3: TGTGCCAGCAGCTCCCTGACAGGGGTCTATGGCTACACCTTC. Filled out from reference TRBV7-9 and TRBJ1-2, the complete variable domain reads DTGVSQNPRHKITKRGQNVTFRCDPISEHNRLYWYRQTLGQGPEFLTYFQNEAQLEKSRLLSDRFSAERPKGSFSTLEIQRTEQGDSAMYLCASSSLTGVYGYTFGSGTRLTVV.

The V call is TRBV6-5, the J call TRBJ1-1; D perhaps matches TRBD1 (5 bases). Trimming removed 7 bases from V and 0 bases from J, with 15 bases in between. CDR3 length: 15 residues. The germline CDR1 and CDR2 sequences are MNHEY and SVGAGI. As DNA, the CDR3 is TGTGCCAGCACTCCATCACGGGGCCTGAACACTGAAGCTTTCTTT. Its protein is CASTPSRGLNTEAFF.

The V call is TRBV14, the J call TRBJ2-3; a possible D gene is TRBD1 (5 bases). This CDR3 region has 15 residues. V dropped 0 bases and J dropped 3 bases, with 10 bases sitting between them. CDR1 and CDR2 from the germline V gene are SGHDN and FVKESK. CDR3 amino acids: CASSQDWGLTDTQYF. DNA of the CDR3: TGTGCCAGCAGCCAAGATTGGGGCCTGACAGATACGCAGTATTTT.

The chain links TRBV7-6 to TRBJ1-4, with unresolved D. This CDR3 spans 15 amino acids. Germline V lookup: CDR1 SGHVS, CDR2 FNYEAQ. V gave up 5 bases and J gave up 4 bases, with 14 bases separating them. CDR3 region: CASSPTSHYNEKLFF. CDR3 DNA: TGTGCCAGCAGCCCGACCAGTCACTATAATGAAAAACTGTTTTTT.

The J gene is TRBJ1-6, the V gene TRBV12-3 or TRBV12-4, with 9 bases aligning to TRBD1. The length of the CDR3 is 16 residues. V lost 5 bases to trimming and J lost 9 bases; unmatched junction nucleotides: 11. CDR3 residues: CASSQYRGLGTSPLHF. CDR3 coding DNA: TGTGCCAGCAGTCAATACAGGGGGCTCGGGACTTCACCCCTCCACTTT.

The V gene is TRBV24-1, the J gene TRBJ2-5; 9 nucleotides align to TRBD1. Germline CDR1 KGHDR, CDR2 SFDVKD. The V segment lost 9 bases and the J segment 4 bases; nucleotides outside the gene matches: 11. This CDR3 comprises 15 residues. CDR3 in DNA: TGTGCCACCGGGAGGCGGACAGGGGCGGGAGAGACCCAGTACTTC. Protein: CATGRRTGAGETQYF.

This clonotype was seen a few times. The chain recombines TRBV6-2 or TRBV6-3 with TRBJ1-5; D remains ambiguous. V shed 5 bases and J shed 5 bases, with 10 bases lying between them. Germline CDR1 and CDR2: MNHEY and SVGEGT. This CDR3 spans 13 amino acids. The CDR3 protein is CASSRGRDQPQHF. For the CDR3, the DNA is TGTGCCAGCAGTAGAGGCCGAGATCAGCCCCAGCATTTT.